The sequence of this TCR beta chain was determined in a study of cytomegalovirus exposure and HLA in healthy donors. Whole-study context: From donors who were HLA-typed, an early data release held around 85 million unique TCRs. Study-wide points: A previous analysis found most TCR beta V segments productive roughly 90% or roughly 30% of the time. Within the data, a cluster of highly shared sequence variants was likely a sequencing artifact. In a later analysis, a missense DCLRE1C variant was linked to TCR beta V- and J-gene trimming.

V lost 3 bases to trimming and J lost 5 bases, with 8 bases between them. Germline-derived CDR1 and CDR2 are SGHTA and FQGNSA. The CDR3 covers 14 residues. PCR used 60 Vbeta primers and 13 Jbeta primers. Here immunoSEQ multiplex PCR was the method, and the copy in TCRdb shows in-frame clones only, minus some. The data show 150,000 to 200,000 clones, with more than 75% seen just once and 1.5% to 2% held by the top ten. Worth noting for this clone: No antigen is known for it.

This rearrangement joins TRBV7-2 to TRBJ2-6, with D perhaps TRBD1 (6 bases). This sequence was found in a woman aged 18 to 35 in good health and CMV-seronegative. Sequencing was performed on PBMCs. Written as DNA, the CDR3 is TGTGCCAGCAGCTTCCGGGACAGGGCCAACGTCCTGACTTTC. This codes for CASSFRDRANVLTF. The full variable domain, rest sourced from reference TRBV7-2 and TRBJ2-6, is GAGVSQSPSNKVTEKGKDVELRCDPISGHTALYWYRQSLGQGLEFLIYFQGNSAPDKSGLPSDRFSAERTGGSVSTLTIQRTQQEDSAVYLCASSFRDRANVLTFGAGSRLTVL.